Included here is one T cell receptor beta chain sequence, with context. Its antigen is undetermined. CDR1 and CDR2 (germline): SGHKS, YYEKEE (reference sequence). This CDR3 is built from 18 residues. V shed 4 bases, J shed 6 bases, and the junction held 12 bases outside the gene matches. The data are from a study of cytomegalovirus exposure and HLA in healthy donors. Regarding the study as a whole: A list of roughly 180 TCR beta chains associated with cytomegalovirus was given. Most of the TCR beta V segments (in an earlier analysis) were productive either about 87% or about 30% of the time.

The PCR had 60 Vbeta and 13 Jbeta primers. Some clones are missing from TCRdb's copy, which holds only in-frame ones; the method was immunoSEQ multiplex PCR. This table has about 140,000 clones, roughly four fifths appearing once. The rearrangement links TRBV5-5 to TRBJ2-2; 13 bases fit TRBD2. Sequenced material: PBMCs. The TCR comes from a man aged 25-45 years in good health and CMV-seronegative. CDR3 sequence reads: CASSVRTSGSVGPGELFF. The DNA of the CDR3 is TGTGCCAGCAGCGTAAGGACTAGCGGGAGTGTGGGTCCCGGGGAGCTGTTTTTT.